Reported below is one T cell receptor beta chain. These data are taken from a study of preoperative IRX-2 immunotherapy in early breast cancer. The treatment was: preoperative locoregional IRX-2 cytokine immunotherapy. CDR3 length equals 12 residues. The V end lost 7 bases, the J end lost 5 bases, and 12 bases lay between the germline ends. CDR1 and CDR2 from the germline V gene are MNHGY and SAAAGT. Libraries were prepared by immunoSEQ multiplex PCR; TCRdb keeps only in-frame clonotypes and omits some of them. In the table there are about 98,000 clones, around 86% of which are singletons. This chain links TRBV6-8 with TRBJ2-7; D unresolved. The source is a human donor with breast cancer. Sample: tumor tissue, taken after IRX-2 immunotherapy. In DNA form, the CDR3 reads TGTGCCAGCACCTCCCAGGTGAACGAGCAGTACTTC. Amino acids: CASTSQVNEQYF.